Given below is one T cell receptor beta chain in context. No antigen is known for it. Base qualities were left out, and no much larger clone turns up one base away. This sample is part of a study of blood T cell repertoires in COVID-19 (dated by TCRdb to the early 2020s). Looking at the study overall: Collaborator samples came from the United States, Italy and Spain and covered acute and convalescent phases of COVID-19. The material from the prospective study consisted of cDNA or gDNA derived from T cells, B-cell-depleted T cells, or PBMCs. Deeply sampled blood TCRbeta repertoires from subjects exposed to, actively infected with, or recovered from COVID-19 were included in the dataset. The repertoires were released in a freely available public database intended as a resource for research on the immune response to SARS-CoV-2. Samples came from the ongoing ImmuneRACE study (first 160 participants) plus 1,254 subjects from 6 global collaborators. A de-identified subject ID, COVID-19 status, age in years and sex were almost always included in the sample metadata. Where available, HLA class I and class II types were taken from metadata supplied by the sample provider and were not determined by assay-based typing. What the study reported, not specific to this receptor: The quantity of clinical and demographic metadata differed by source and by participant and was supplied without curation.

CDR1 and CDR2 are read off the germline V gene as SNHLY and FYNNEI. Trimming takes 6 bases off V and 13 bases off J; junction bases not matched to a gene: 12. The CDR3 spans 13 residues, from the cysteine through the phenylalanine. The DNA shown is the 39-base CDR3, in frame from base 1. Whole blood was collected in K2EDTA tubes by collaborating institutions according to the institutions' own protocols. For TCRbeta analysis, collaborator samples were shipped as frozen whole blood, as isolated PBMCs, or as DNA extracted from either sample type. TCRbeta CDR3 regions were amplified from genomic DNA by means of the immunoSEQ Assay, a bias-controlled multiplex PCR. Per the source publication's procedure: Within the assay, amplification of reference gene primers was used to estimate how many nucleated cells each sample contained. To quantify the absolute abundance of each unique TCRbeta CDR3 rearrangement, sequence reads were collapsed and filtered. For each sample, productive Simpson clonality was calculated by taking the square root of Simpson's diversity index across productive rearrangements. This immuneACCESS table, as held by TCRdb, lists in-frame sequences with V and J called but not all clones. Of the missing ones, under half trace to an unresolved V gene in checked studies; the others have no known cause. For V, J and clone size, that table is used; D and trimming come from the DNA. Across this sample there are 250,000 to 300,000 clones, with over 75% seen only once. Of the sample, more than 9.5% falls within the top ten clones.

The TCR originated in a woman aged 70-85 years with acute or convalescent COVID-19. Recombination connected TRBV2 to TRBJ2-1, and TRBD2 matches 7 of the central bases. The sequencing sample was made of peripheral blood. The nucleotide sequence reads as follows: TGTGCCAGCAGCCCCGGGGGGAGGGTAGGTCAGTTCTTC. Its translation reads: CASSPGGRVGQFF.